This is a list of T cell receptor beta chains from one sample in a study of blood T cell repertoires in COVID-19. Method: immunoSEQ multiplex PCR; TCRdb's copy keeps in-frame clones and lacks some. The sample lists 300,000 to 350,000 clones; roughly 87% were seen once. Sequenced input: PBMCs or T cells enriched from blood (not recorded which). These receptors all come from a woman aged 30 to 39 who had recovered from COVID-19. Both conserved end residues are part of each CDR3. A D gene is named only where the DNA matches it firmly. Size values are once, few and many counts, or a class for expanded clones, and some rows have none.

V gene,J gene,clone size,D gene,CDR3 DNA,CDR3 protein
TRBV11-2,TRBJ2-3,.,TRBD1,TGTGCCAGCAGCCGCCACACAGGGGCGGGAGATACGCAGTATTTT,CASSRHTGAGDTQYF
TRBV5-1,TRBJ2-1,.,.,TGCGCCAGCAATACAGCAGTCCCCCCCTACAATGAGCAGTTCTTC,CASNTAVPPYNEQFF
TRBV7-2,TRBJ2-3,once,TRBD2,TGTGCCAGCAGCCCCCCCCGGGGCGGGGGGCCTACCACAGATACGCAGTATTTT,CASSPPRGGGPTTDTQYF
TRBV6-5,TRBJ1-2,.,TRBD1,TGTGCCAGCAGTCCGCGCCAGGGGGCCGACTATGGCTACACCTTC,CASSPRQGADYGYTF
TRBV3-1/TRBV3-2,TRBJ1-2,once,TRBD1,TGTGCCAGCAGCCACGACAGGGTCTATGGCTACACCTTC,CASSHDRVYGYTF
TRBV28,TRBJ1-6,.,TRBD1,TGTGCCAGCAGTCGGACAGGTACCGCCCCACCCCTCCACTTT,CASSRTGTAPPLHF
TRBV11-2,TRBJ2-3,.,TRBD2,TGTGCCAGCAGCTTAACTAGCGGGGGCTCAGATACGCAGTATTTT,CASSLTSGGSDTQYF
TRBV5-1,TRBJ1-1,.,TRBD1,TGCGCCAGCAGCCAACAAGGGACAGGGGGCACTGAAGCTTTCTTT,CASSQQGTGGTEAFF
TRBV12-3/TRBV12-4,TRBJ1-1,.,.,TGTGCCAGCAGTAACACAGTGAACACTGAAGCTTTCTTT,CASSNTVNTEAFF
TRBV28,TRBJ2-2,.,TRBD1,TGTGCCAGTGGGGAGACAGGGGGGACCGGGGAGCTGTTTTTT,CASGETGGTGELFF
TRBV7-6,TRBJ2-2,.,.,TGTGCCAGCAGCTCTCGAGCAGGCACCGGGGAGCTGTTTTTT,CASSSRAGTGELFF
TRBV10-3,TRBJ1-2,.,.,TGTGCCATCAGTGACAGGCAGGAAGCTAACTATGGCTACACCTTC,CAISDRQEANYGYTF
TRBV27,TRBJ2-5,once,.,TGTGCCAGCAGTCTAGTTAGGGAGGAGGGCCGATCCCTGGAGACCCAGTACTTC,CASSLVREEGRSLETQYF
TRBV3-1/TRBV3-2,TRBJ2-2,.,.,TGTGCCAGCAGCCCCCAGGGGATCAGCGGGGAGCTGTTTTTT,CASSPQGISGELFF
TRBV27,TRBJ1-1,.,TRBD1,TGTGCCAGCAGCCGGGACAGGGGTTCGGGTACTGAAGCTTTCTTT,CASSRDRGSGTEAFF
TRBV3-1/TRBV3-2,TRBJ1-6,.,TRBD1,TGTGCCAGCAGCCACTTTGAGATCCTTCCCGGGACAGGGACAGAAGGAAGCTCACCCCTCCACTTT,CASSHFEILPGTGTEGSSPLHF
TRBV13,TRBJ2-7,.,TRBD1,TGTGCCAGCAGCCTCAGGCGGACAGGGGCATCCTACGAGCAGTACTTC,CASSLRRTGASYEQYF
TRBV20-1,TRBJ2-3,.,TRBD2,TGCAGTGCCAGTGGGACTAGCGGGGCCTCAGATACGCAGTATTTT,CSASGTSGASDTQYF
TRBV6-4,TRBJ2-3,once,.,TGTGCCAGCAGGCGGGATTTCAGCGGGCTCACAGATACGCAGTATTTT,CASRRDFSGLTDTQYF
TRBV9,TRBJ1-2,.,.,TGTGCCAGCAGCCCCCAACTAGAAAACTATGGCTACACCTTC,CASSPQLENYGYTF
TRBV11-3,TRBJ1-4,.,.,TGTGCCAGCAGCCCCCCTGAGGGAAGGGAAAAACTGTTTTTT,CASSPPEGREKLFF
TRBV5-4,TRBJ1-2,.,.,TGTGCCAGCAAAACAGCCCAGCTTAACTATGGCTACACCTTC,CASKTAQLNYGYTF
TRBV29-1,TRBJ2-1,once,TRBD1,TGCAGCGTTCGTGGAGGACAGGGGTCTCACTACATCAATGAGCAGTTCTTC,CSVRGGQGSHYINEQFF
TRBV12-3/TRBV12-4,TRBJ1-4,.,.,TGTGCCAGCAGAGAACAGGGTAATGAAAAACTGTTTTTT,CASREQGNEKLFF
TRBV28,TRBJ2-4,once,TRBD2,TGTGCCAGCAGTGGGAGGGGTAATACCAAAAACATTCAGTACTTC,CASSGRGNTKNIQYF
TRBV18,TRBJ2-1,.,TRBD1,TGTGCCAGCTCACCAGGGACAGGGGCTTACAATGAGCAGTTCTTC,CASSPGTGAYNEQFF
TRBV30,TRBJ1-1,once,.,TGTGCCTGGAGTCAACCCGGGACATTGAACACTGAAGCTTTCTTT,CAWSQPGTLNTEAFF
TRBV5-5,TRBJ1-3,.,TRBD1,TGTGCCAGCAGCTTGGGGGGACAGGGATCTGGAAACACCATATATTTT,CASSLGGQGSGNTIYF
TRBV5-1,TRBJ2-5,.,.,TGCGCCAGCAGCGACCGGGACCAGGGGCAGACCCAGTACTTC,CASSDRDQGQTQYF
TRBV6-6,TRBJ2-1,.,TRBD2,TGTGCCAGCAGTTACTTTTCGGGGGGGCGAAACAATGAGCAGTTCTTC,CASSYFSGGRNNEQFF
TRBV11-2,TRBJ1-2,.,.,TGTGCCAGCAGCTTAGGCCCCGGAGGGGGCTACACCTTC,CASSLGPGGGYTF
TRBV6-1,TRBJ2-4,.,TRBD1,TGTGCCAGCAGTGAAGCGGGACAGGGGAGGGACATTCAGTACTTC,CASSEAGQGRDIQYF
TRBV7-6,TRBJ2-5,.,TRBD1,TGTGCCAGCAGCGCACCCAACGGAAGGGGGCGAGAGACCCAGTACTTC,CASSAPNGRGRETQYF
TRBV4-3,TRBJ2-7,few,TRBD1,TGCGCCAGCAGCCAAGGGACAGGGAGATACGAGCAGTACTTC,CASSQGTGRYEQYF
TRBV7-6,TRBJ1-3,.,.,TGTGCCAGCAGCTGGGGGGACACCATATATTTT,CASSWGDTIYF
TRBV27,TRBJ2-1,many,.,TGTGCCAGCAGTTTATACCGGGGGTCCTACAATGAGCAGTTCTTC,CASSLYRGSYNEQFF
TRBV28,TRBJ1-4,.,TRBD1,TGTGCCAGCAGCCGGACGGACAGGGAAAAACTGTTTTTT,CASSRTDREKLFF
TRBV24-1,TRBJ2-3,few,TRBD2,TGTGCCACCAGTGACCCCGGGACTAGCGCATATACGCAGTATTTT,CATSDPGTSAYTQYF
TRBV28,TRBJ1-4,.,.,TGTGCCAGCAGTCCAGGAGGGCGAGCTAATGAAAAACTGTTTTTT,CASSPGGRANEKLFF
TRBV10-3,TRBJ1-2,.,.,TGTGCCATCTCGAGAGTAAACTATGGCTACACCTTC,CAISRVNYGYTF
TRBV5-1,TRBJ2-7,.,.,TGCGCCAGCAGGCGGGCATATGGGGCCTACGAGCAGTACTTC,CASRRAYGAYEQYF
TRBV27,TRBJ1-5,once,TRBD1,TGTGCCAGCAGTTCAGGGACAGGGGGACTTGATAATCAGCCCCAGCATTTT,CASSSGTGGLDNQPQHF
TRBV2,TRBJ1-6,.,TRBD1,TGTGCCACCCAACAGGGGGCGGATTCACCCCTCCACTTT,CATQQGADSPLHF
TRBV11-2,TRBJ2-7,.,TRBD1,TGTGCCAGCAACTCACCGGGACAGGGGTCGCGAGAGCAGTACTTC,CASNSPGQGSREQYF
TRBV5-1,TRBJ2-3,.,.,TGCGCCAGCAGCTTACAGGGCTCAGATACGCAGTATTTT,CASSLQGSDTQYF
TRBV29-1,TRBJ1-1,.,.,TGCAGCGTTGATCGGGGGAACACTGAAGCTTTCTTT,CSVDRGNTEAFF
TRBV5-1,TRBJ2-7,.,TRBD2,TGCGCCAGCAGCTTGTGGGGACTAGCGGGTGCTACCTACGAGCAGTACTTC,CASSLWGLAGATYEQYF
TRBV10-3,TRBJ1-2,.,.,TGTGCCATCAGTGGCAAGGGAGACTATGGCTACACCTTC,CAISGKGDYGYTF
TRBV7-2,TRBJ2-5,.,TRBD2,TGTGCCAGCAGCTTATCTTCAGCGGGGGGGCAAGAGACCCAGTACTTC,CASSLSSAGGQETQYF
TRBV2,TRBJ1-5,few,.,TGTGCCAGCAGTGAAGAGGTGGCAGGGAGGGAGCCCCAGCATTTT,CASSEEVAGREPQHF
TRBV13,TRBJ2-5,.,TRBD1,TGTGCCAGCAGCTTCGACAGGGGGTCAGAGACCCAGTACTTC,CASSFDRGSETQYF
TRBV7-2,TRBJ2-7,.,TRBD1,TGTGCCAGCAGCTTAGGTTCCGGGACAGGGGCCTACGAGCAGTACTTC,CASSLGSGTGAYEQYF